This TCR beta chain appears in the sequencing data of a study of response to subunit inactivated influenza vaccine listed by TCRdb under 2018. Notes on the research overall: To follow how T cells responded to a trivalent subunit inactivated influenza vaccine, the researchers relied on deep quantitative profiling of the T cell receptor repertoire.

This clonotype appeared many times. The antigen it recognizes is unknown. The input lacks base qualities; no much larger clone sits a single base away. The library was built by means of RT-PCR. The listed sequencing device is Illumina HiSeq 2500. TCRdb reanalyzed the raw reads on its own, using fastp at Q25 for trimming and MiXCR for clone calling, and kept in-frame beta chains. Each record represents a unique CDR3 protein, reported with the most common genes and DNA among its rows. For this sample there are 300,000 to 350,000 distinct CDR3 sequences; just over 20% appear just once. The top ten clonotypes cover roughly 10% of the sample. The paper's findings and limits, for the study overall: It was suggested by the authors that each seasonal influenza vaccination may recruit only a limited number of new T cells.

Trimming leaves V shorter by 4 bases and J shorter by 2 bases, with the junction holding 3 bases beyond the gene matches. The CDR3, cysteine through phenylalanine, is 14 amino acids long. Of the read, only the CDR3 DNA is kept; its 42 bases are in frame from base 1. CDR1 and CDR2 are drawn from the germline V gene: SGHRS, YFSETQ. This sequence was found in a man between 50 and 75 years old who received an inactivated influenza vaccine. Donor details come from another sample of the same person, matched by shared clones. This receptor chain uses TRBV5-1 and TRBJ1-5, with 7 middle bases fitting TRBD1. This sample comprised PBMCs from blood, obtained roughly 20 months after vaccination. The nucleotides read TGCGCCAGCAGCATTGGACAGGGCAATCAGCCCCAGCATTTT. It translates to CASSIGQGNQPQHF.